The next 32 T cell receptor beta chains were all read from a single sample in a study of control samples from healthy donors and cancer patients. Produced via immunoSEQ multiplex PCR; TCRdb's table is partial and in-frame only. The repertoire holds over 75,000 clones, with roughly 86% as singletons. The material sequenced was blood. The receptors originated from a man in his sixties in good health.

This chain joins TRBV3-1 (or the pseudogene TRBV3-2) and TRBJ1-1; the D gene is possibly TRBD1 (5 bases). Germline CDR1 reads LGHDT; CDR2 reads YNNKEL (reference sequence). This CDR3 has 14 residues. V was clipped by 4 bases and J by 5 bases, with 14 bases between them. DNA for the CDR3: TGTGCCAGCAGCCCCATATCCCGGGGGACTGAAGCTTTCTTT. This codes for CASSPISRGTEAFF.

The V gene is TRBV14, the J gene TRBJ2-1; the match to TRBD1 covers 12 bases. This CDR3 has 17 residues. Germline-derived CDR1 and CDR2 are SGHDN and FVKESK. The trim removed 0 bases at V and 4 bases at J, leaving 4 bases unmatched. This CDR3 is CASSQDLGQGAYNEQFF. The CDR3 DNA reads TGTGCCAGCAGCCAAGATTTGGGACAGGGGGCTTACAATGAGCAGTTCTTC.

The CDR3 DNA reads as TGTGCCAGCAGCCAATATGGGACTAGCGGTTACAATGAGCAGTTCTTC. Translation: CASSQYGTSGYNEQFF. The chain links TRBV7-8 to TRBJ2-1, with 11 bases fitting TRBD2. Germline CDR1 reads SGHVS; CDR2 reads FQNEAQ. This CDR3 contains 16 residues. V shed 5 bases and J 4 bases; nucleotides not matched to a gene: 7.

This clone was observed a handful of times. J is TRBJ2-2 and V is TRBV9; D unresolved. Germline V gives CDR1 SGDLS, CDR2 YYNGEE. The CDR3 has 16 amino acids. V shed 0 bases and J shed 1 base, with 10 bases lying between them. The CDR3 sequence is CASSVGWALNTGELFF. The DNA for the CDR3 is TGTGCCAGCAGCGTAGGGTGGGCCCTGAACACCGGGGAGCTGTTTTTT.

This chain links TRBV6-1 with TRBJ1-2, with TRBD1 matching 7 bases. V shed 2 bases, J shed 8 bases, and the junction held 5 bases outside the gene matches. Germline CDR1 and CDR2: MNHNS and SASEGT. The CDR3 loop spans 13 amino acids. In DNA form, the CDR3 reads TGTGCCAGCAGTGAAAGGCAGGGGGACGGCTACACCTTC. Protein product: CASSERQGDGYTF.

The chain recombines TRBV6-5 with TRBJ1-1, with 10 bases aligning to TRBD1. The CDR3 has 12 amino acids. The junction had 6 bases not matched to a gene; V was cut back by 6 bases and J by 11 bases. Germline V lookup: CDR1 MNHEY, CDR2 SVGAGI. CDR3 residues: CASSLRGQGAFF. CDR3 nucleotide sequence: TGTGCCAGCAGCCTTCGGGGACAGGGGGCTTTCTTT.

J is TRBJ1-5 and V is TRBV30; a weak D match, TRBD1 (6 bases). The length of the CDR3 is 13 residues. The germline V gene has CDR1 GTSNPN and CDR2 SVGIG (reference sequence). V lost 1 base, J lost 7 bases, and 11 bases lay in between. The CDR3 sequence is CAWSGGRGQPQHF. The CDR3 DNA reads as TGTGCCTGGAGTGGGGGGCGAGGGCAGCCCCAGCATTTT.

The chain uses TRBV28 and TRBJ2-5; 14 bases agree with TRBD2. Germline V lookup: CDR1 MDHEN, CDR2 SYDVKM. The CDR3 runs to 17 residues. After removal of 6 bases from V and 4 bases from J, the junction contained 10 bases not matched to a gene. This CDR3 reads CASRTSGRAGRGETQYF. CDR3 sequence (DNA): TGTGCCAGCAGGACTAGCGGGAGGGCCGGTAGAGGAGAGACCCAGTACTTC.

This chain links TRBV3-1 (or the pseudogene TRBV3-2) with TRBJ2-1; the match to TRBD2 covers 7 bases. The CDR3 covers 17 residues. V lost 0 bases, J lost 6 bases, and 11 bases stayed unmatched. Germline-derived CDR1 and CDR2 are LGHDT and YNNKEL (reference sequence). The CDR3, as DNA: TGTGCCAGCAGCCAAGAACGGGGAGGGAGGGCAGGCAATGAGCAGTTCTTC. Protein: CASSQERGGRAGNEQFF.

This clone appeared once. The gene calls are TRBV4-1 and TRBJ2-1, with a weak D call TRBD1 (6 bases). Trimming left V 0 bases short and J 4 bases short, with 16 bases between. Germline V gene data show CDR1 as MGHRA and CDR2 as YSYEKL. The CDR3 covers 17 residues. CDR3 DNA: TGCGCCAGCAGCCAAGAAGAGGCAGGACAGAATTACAATGAGCAGTTCTTC. It encodes CASSQEEAGQNYNEQFF.

V gene TRBV5-1 combines with J gene TRBJ2-3; tentatively, D is TRBD1 (5 bases). The CDR3 runs to 16 residues. V was shortened by 4 bases and J by 5 bases, with 20 bases between the two germline ends. Germline assignment: CDR1 SGHRS and CDR2 YFSETQ. For the CDR3, the DNA is TGCGCCAGCAGCCCCGAACTAAGACAGTGGGAAGATACGCAGTATTTT. Amino acids: CASSPELRQWEDTQYF.

V gene TRBV27 combines with J gene TRBJ1-5; possibly TRBD1 for D (5 bases). V lost 2 bases and J lost 2, with 7 bases in between. Per the germline V gene, CDR1 is MNHEY and CDR2 is SMNVEV (reference sequence). There are 14 residues in the CDR3. In nucleotides, the CDR3 is TGTGCCAGCAGTTTACCGGGGGGCAATCAGCCCCAGCATTTT. It yields the protein CASSLPGGNQPQHF.

A single count supports this clone. The V call is TRBV6-5, the J call TRBJ1-6; D not resolved. In germline, CDR1 is MNHEY, CDR2 SVGAGI. The V end lost 4 bases, the J end lost 15 bases, and 10 bases lay between the germline ends. The CDR3 is made up of 11 amino acids. The CDR3 DNA reads TGTGCCAGCAGTTTAACTTCAAACCTCCACTTT. Translated: CASSLTSNLHF.

The gene calls are TRBV19 and TRBJ2-2, with D unresolved. The V end lost 3 bases, the J end lost 6 bases, and 5 bases lay between the germline ends. CDR3 length: 12 amino acids. Germline assignment: CDR1 LNHDA and CDR2 SQIVND (reference sequence). CDR3 in amino acids: CASSITSGELFF. CDR3 nucleotide sequence: TGTGCCAGTAGTATTACTTCCGGGGAGCTGTTTTTT.

The rearrangement uses TRBV30 and TRBJ2-3, with D possibly called TRBD1 or TRBD2 (5 bases each). Trimming pared 3 bases from V and 4 bases from J, leaving 14 bases between. The CDR3 loop spans 14 amino acids. CDR1 and CDR2 from the germline V gene are GTSNPN and SVGIG (reference sequence). In DNA, the CDR3 is TGTGCCTGGAGGGGGCCCGGGGACCCAGATACGCAGTATTTT. The encoded protein is CAWRGPGDPDTQYF.

The rearrangement uses TRBV2 and TRBJ2-7; the D gene is possibly TRBD2 (6 bases). The CDR3 contains 13 residues. CDR1 SNHLY and CDR2 FYNNEI come from the germline V gene. V was trimmed by 7 bases and J by 1 base, leaving 11 bases between them. This CDR3 is CASKQLASYEQYF. In nucleotides, the CDR3 is TGTGCCAGCAAGCAACTAGCTTCCTACGAGCAGTACTTC.

DNA for the CDR3: TGTGCCACGGGACTAGCGGGGGGGCTGAGTGAGCAGTTCTTC. Protein: CATGLAGGLSEQFF. The chain couples TRBV6-5 to TRBJ2-1, with 16 bases lining up with TRBD2. CDR1 MNHEY and CDR2 SVGAGI come from the germline V gene. The CDR3 has 14 residues. Trimming at V came to 10 bases and at J to 9 bases, leaving 6 bases not matched to a gene.

The V and J genes are TRBV15 and TRBJ1-5, with D possibly TRBD1 on 6 matching bases. Germline V gene lookup returns CDR1 LNHNV and CDR2 YYDKDF (reference sequence). This CDR3 is 16 amino acids long. V was shortened by 5 bases and J by 2 bases, with 16 bases between the two germline ends. This CDR3 reads CATSGGGGIGNQPQHF. The CDR3 nucleotides read TGTGCCACCAGCGGAGGAGGGGGGATCGGCAATCAGCCCCAGCATTTT.

J is TRBJ2-5 and V is TRBV3-1 (or the pseudogene TRBV3-2); no firm D call. Germline loops: CDR1 LGHDT, CDR2 YNNKEL (reference sequence). The CDR3 loop spans 15 amino acids. V lost 1 base, J lost 5 bases, and 14 bases lay in between. CDR3 region: CASSQAVRPAETQYF. CDR3 DNA: TGTGCCAGCAGCCAAGCGGTACGGCCCGCGGAGACCCAGTACTTC.

The chain combines TRBV28 with TRBJ1-6; maybe TRBD1 (6 bases). Germline-derived CDR1 and CDR2 are MDHEN and SYDVKM. The CDR3 has 15 residues. With 6 bases removed from V and 5 bases from J, the gap between germline ends came to 14 bases. The CDR3 is CASRSTGYHNSPLHF. The CDR3, as DNA: TGTGCCAGCAGATCTACAGGGTACCATAATTCACCCCTCCACTTT.

The rearrangement links TRBV28 to TRBJ2-3; possibly TRBD2 for D (5 bases). From germline, CDR1 is MDHEN and CDR2 SYDVKM. The CDR3 length is 14 residues. The V gene lost 3 bases and the J gene lost 4 bases, with 11 bases spanning the gap. CDR3 coding DNA: TGTGCCAGCAGTTTCCGGGGTATGTCAGATACGCAGTATTTT. Protein sequence: CASSFRGMSDTQYF.

This clone came up a few times. V gene TRBV6-1 combines with J gene TRBJ2-3, with D perhaps matching TRBD2 (6 bases). The CDR3 totals 13 residues. CDR1 MNHNS and CDR2 SASEGT come from the germline V gene. Trimming removed 2 bases from V and 9 bases from J, with 12 bases in between. CDR3 region: CASSELGTQTQYF. The CDR3 DNA reads TGTGCCAGCAGTGAACTCGGGACTCAAACGCAGTATTTT.

The J gene is TRBJ1-2, the V gene TRBV5-6, with unresolved D. The CDR3 extends over 13 amino acids. Germline V gives CDR1 SGHDT, CDR2 YYEEEE. Between the trimmed V and J ends, which lost 7 bases and 10 bases, there was a span of 20 bases. Written as DNA, the CDR3 is TGTGCCAGCCGTTACAGCATCCGCCTTGACTACACCTTC. It codes for CASRYSIRLDYTF.

The chain is built from TRBV7-9 and TRBJ2-7; 8 bases align to TRBD1. V gave up 6 bases and J gave up 4 bases; unmatched junction bases: 11. Germline V lookup: CDR1 SEHNR, CDR2 FQNEAQ (reference sequence). The CDR3 extends over 15 amino acids. Here the CDR3 DNA reads TGTGCCAGCAGTCCGAGTCCCGGGACAGGTTACGAGCAGTACTTC. Translated: CASSPSPGTGYEQYF. Filled out from reference TRBV7-9 and TRBJ2-7, the complete variable domain reads DTGVSQNPRHKITKRGQNVTFRCDPISEHNRLYWYRQTLGQGPEFLTYFQNEAQLEKSRLLSDRFSAERPKGSFSTLEIQRTEQGDSAMYLCASSPSPGTGYEQYFGPGTRLTVT.

V and J are TRBV30 and TRBJ1-1, with D hard to call. CDR1 is GTSNPN and CDR2 is SVGIG in the germline V gene (reference sequence). CDR3 length: 13 residues. With 2 bases removed from V and 2 bases from J, the gap between germline ends came to 9 bases. The CDR3 sequence is CAWSPGPNTEAFF. CDR3 in DNA: TGTGCCTGGAGTCCCGGGCCAAACACTGAAGCTTTCTTT.

With respect to this clone: This clone may be a read error of a much larger clone one base away. This CDR3 reads CASSYGTDTQYF. The DNA for the CDR3 is TGTGCCAGCAGTTACGGCACAGATACGCAGTATTTT. The chain uses TRBV6-2 or TRBV6-3 and TRBJ2-3; no clear D. The germline V gene encodes CDR1 MNHEY and CDR2 SVGEGT. The CDR3 is 12 amino acids. Trimming cost V 2 bases and J 1 base, with 1 base left between them.

This chain joins TRBV7-8 and TRBJ1-1; D not certain. Trimming shortened V by 5 bases and J by 0 bases, and 13 bases separated the two germline ends. Germline V CDR1 and CDR2: SGHVS, FQNEAQ. The length of the CDR3 is 15 residues. As DNA, the CDR3 is TGTGCCAGCAGCGGATCAACACACATGAACACTGAAGCTTTCTTT. Its translation is CASSGSTHMNTEAFF.

This clone was detected a few times. The chain couples TRBV7-2 to TRBJ2-7; no clear D gene. CDR3 size: 14 residues. Deletions cut 3 bases from V and 2 bases from J, with 11 bases between. Germline values: CDR1 SGHTA, CDR2 FQGNSA. The CDR3 DNA sequence: TGTGCCAGCAGCTTGGTTGGCGCAGCCTACGAGCAGTACTTC. This codes for CASSLVGAAYEQYF. The whole variable domain, filled in from reference TRBV7-2 and TRBJ2-7, reads GAGVSQSPSNKVTEKGKDVELRCDPISGHTALYWYRQSLGQGLEFLIYFQGNSAPDKSGLPSDRFSAERTGGSVSTLTIQRTQQEDSAVYLCASSLVGAAYEQYFGPGTRLTVT.

V usage is TRBV11-2 and J usage is TRBJ2-2; either TRBD1 or TRBD2 may supply D (6 bases each). The CDR3 covers 16 residues. V lost 1 base to trimming and J lost 9 bases, with 18 bases between them. Germline V CDR1 and CDR2: SGHAT, FQNNGV. DNA for the CDR3: TGTGCCAGCAGCTTAGTCGGGGGCGGAGGTATCCGGGAGCTGTTTTTT. Translated, it gives CASSLVGGGGIRELFF.

This clone was detected a few times. This CDR3 is CASSLGGGEPQHF. DNA of the CDR3: TGTGCCAGCAGTTTAGGAGGGGGCGAGCCCCAGCATTTT. The chain uses TRBV12-3 or TRBV12-4 and TRBJ1-5; 7 bases align to TRBD1. The CDR3 sequence is 13 residues long. V dropped 1 base and J dropped 8; count of bases not matched to a gene: 2.

This clone turned up a few times. The chain combines TRBV5-6 with TRBJ2-1, with 7 positions matching TRBD2. There are 17 residues in the CDR3. V trimming: 3 bases; J trimming: 4 bases; junction bases outside the gene matches: 13. Per the germline V gene, CDR1 is SGHDT and CDR2 is YYEEEE. This CDR3 reads CASSYILAGLRYNEQFF. In DNA form, the CDR3 reads TGTGCCAGCAGCTATATTTTAGCGGGCCTACGTTACAATGAGCAGTTCTTC.

The V call is TRBV5-1, the J call TRBJ2-3; D ambiguous. The germline CDR1 and CDR2 sequences are SGHRS and YFSETQ. CDR3 length: 11 residues. Trimming stripped 7 bases from V and 5 bases from J, with 8 bases between. The CDR3 loop reads CASGPEDTQYF. In nucleotides, the CDR3 is TGCGCCAGCGGACCCGAAGATACGCAGTATTTT.